The clone carrying this T cell receptor (beta chain) was observed a single time. Its antigen is undetermined. J gave up 2 bases and V 3 bases, and 12 bases lay outside the gene matches. Germline V gene lookup returns CDR1 SGHTA and CDR2 FQGNSA. This CDR3 has 18 residues. With constant-segment primers, 5'RACE yielded cDNA libraries of TCR alpha and TCR beta that carried sample barcodes and UMIs. TCRdb independently ran MiXCR on the 5' RACE reads; one entry per CDR3 protein. The top ten hold approximately 5.1% of the sample, which has about 110,000 distinct CDR3 sequences, over 15% seen once. The sample belongs to a study of T-cell memory formation after mild COVID-19. About the research overall: TCR clustering was largely donor specific.

Study-wide results and limits: The study detected some responding clones in pre-infection memory, suggesting cross-reactive memory joined. Contracting clones, day 15 to 85, had balanced CD4/CD8, and later expanders favored CD4+.

This TCR was recovered from a man between 18 and 35 years old who had mild COVID-19 (a few samples of this study predate the infection). Cell type and time point are not known. The chain combines TRBV7-2 with TRBJ2-3, with 9 bases lining up with TRBD2. Sequences were obtained from PBMCs or a T cell subset sorted from them (not recorded which). The CDR3 nucleotides read TGTGCCAGCAGCTTGCAGAGTAGCGGGGGTCCCCTCACAGATACGCAGTATTTT. Amino acid sequence: CASSLQSSGGPLTDTQYF. Using reference TRBV7-2 and TRBJ2-3 for the parts outside the CDR3, the full variable domain is GAGVSQSPSNKVTEKGKDVELRCDPISGHTALYWYRQSLGQGLEFLIYFQGNSAPDKSGLPSDRFSAERTGGSVSTLTIQRTQQEDSAVYLCASSLQSSGGPLTDTQYFGPGTRLTVL.